This T cell receptor beta chain was sequenced for a study of shared clonotypes between healthy human individuals. Germline V gives CDR1 SGHRS, CDR2 YFSETQ. There are 17 residues in the CDR3. J was trimmed by 0 bases and V by 4 bases; bases with no gene match: 8. CD8 cells regarded as naive lacked CD45RO, were positively chosen for CCR7, and omitted terminally differentiated effector memory CD45RA+ cells. Genomic DNA (from each subset) was split evenly across several immunoSEQ plates. The protocol was immunoSEQ multiplex PCR, while the TCRdb copy is restricted to in-frame clones and leaves out a portion. This sample has 1.5 million to 2.5 million clones, with roughly 94% found just once.

The material sequenced was naive CD8+ T cells sorted from blood. This TCR came from a man younger than 30 in good health. V usage is TRBV5-1 and J usage is TRBJ2-7; 12 bases align to TRBD2. CDR3 residues: CASSPGLAGISSYEQYF. The CDR3 bases are TGCGCCAGCAGCCCGGGACTAGCGGGTATAAGCTCCTACGAGCAGTACTTC.